This record covers a single T cell receptor beta chain. Its antigen is unidentified. One end of the junction does not line up with germline, which may come from a read error. CDR3 length: 14 residues. Germline V gene data show CDR1 as MNHNS and CDR2 as SASEGT. The data originate from a study of Tregs in tolerant kidney transplant recipients. Notes on the study in general: Few patients were studied, so findings need validation in larger groups. Tregs expanded with activated donor B cells seemed most donor-specific.

TCRdb's table, derived via immunoSEQ multiplex PCR, lists solely in-frame clones and lacks some. The sample carries some 240,000 clones, approximately 83% recorded once. This receptor was obtained from a human donor in good health. Source material: CD4+ T cells from blood. V gene TRBV6-1 combines with J gene TRBJ2-7; possible D gene TRBD2, 5 bases. CDR3 DNA sequence: TGTGCCAGCAGTAATGATCGGGGTAGCTACGTGCAGTACTTC. It translates to CASSNDRGSYVQYF.